One sample yielded the 24 T cell receptor beta chains listed below, sequenced in a study of blood T cell repertoires in COVID-19. Sequencing used immunoSEQ multiplex PCR; TCRdb keeps in-frame clones, though not all of them. The sample holds 150,000 or so clones, around nine tenths seen once. The sequencing sample was made of PBMCs or T cells enriched from blood (not recorded which). The receptors stem from a woman aged 30 to 39 with acute COVID-19.

The J gene is TRBJ2-5, the V gene TRBV5-1; the D gene is possibly TRBD2 (6 bases). The CDR3 loop spans 14 amino acids. Looked up from germline, CDR1 is SGHRS and CDR2 is YFSETQ. V was shortened by 4 bases and J by 5 bases, with 15 bases between the two germline ends. The CDR3: CASSGPGERETQYF. In DNA, the CDR3 is TGCGCCAGCAGCGGACCGGGAGAAAGGGAGACCCAGTACTTC.

This clone was seen more than once but under ten times. The rearrangement uses TRBV6-6 and TRBJ1-2, with TRBD1 matching 9 bases. J was trimmed by 3 bases and V by 4 bases; bases with no gene match: 6. The germline gives CDR1 MNHNY, CDR2 SVGAGI (reference sequence). CDR3 length: 15 amino acids. The chain's CDR3 is CASSSGQGADYGYTF. CDR3 DNA: TGTGCCAGCAGTTCGGGACAGGGAGCGGACTATGGCTACACCTTC.

The chain combines TRBV11-3 with TRBJ2-2; D is perhaps TRBD1 (6 bases). The CDR3 runs 15 residues. Looked up from germline, CDR1 is SGHNT and CDR2 is YENEEA. Trimming pared 1 base from V and 3 bases from J, leaving 9 bases between. CDR3 sequence reads: CASSLGPGDTGELFF. CDR3 coding DNA: TGTGCCAGCAGCTTAGGTCCAGGGGACACCGGGGAGCTGTTTTTT.

The chain uses TRBV9 and TRBJ1-2; 9 bases align to TRBD1. This CDR3 spans 16 amino acids. V lost 4 bases, J lost 4 bases, and 11 bases stayed unmatched. The germline V gene has CDR1 SGDLS and CDR2 YYNGEE. The CDR3 DNA follows: TGTGCCAGCAGCACCCAACAGGGGGCTAGTGGCTATGGCTACACCTTC. Translating gives CASSTQQGASGYGYTF.

The chain is built from TRBV9 and TRBJ1-6, with TRBD1 identical over 10 bases. Germline loops: CDR1 SGDLS, CDR2 YYNGEE. Losses at the gene ends were 4 bases for V and 8 bases for J; bases not matched to a gene: 3. The CDR3 contains 14 residues. The CDR3 protein is CASSMTGGDSPLHF. In DNA form, the CDR3 reads TGTGCCAGCAGCATGACAGGGGGCGATTCACCCCTCCACTTT. Drawing the rest from reference TRBV9 and TRBJ1-6, the complete variable domain is DSGVTQTPKHLITATGQRVTLRCSPRSGDLSVYWYQQSLDQGLQFLIQYYNGEERAKGNILERFSAQQFPDLHSELNLSSLELGDSALYFCASSMTGGDSPLHFGNGTRLTVT.

J is TRBJ2-7 and V is TRBV7-9, with 8 bases fitting TRBD2. Looked up from germline, CDR1 is SEHNR and CDR2 is FQNEAQ (reference sequence). The CDR3 is 17 amino acids. With 4 bases clipped from V and 5 bases from J, the junction kept 16 bases outside the gene matches. The DNA of the CDR3 is TGTGCCAGCAGCTCCGGAAGGAATCTGCGGGAGGCGGACGAGCAGTACTTC. Translating it yields CASSSGRNLREADEQYF.

This rearrangement joins TRBV18 to TRBJ1-1, with TRBD1 matching 11 bases. With V trimmed by 1 base and J by 1 base, 2 bases remained unmatched. The germline V gene has CDR1 KGHSH and CDR2 LQKENI. This CDR3 spans 16 amino acids. CDR3 bases: TGTGCCAGCTCACCACGGACAGGGGGCCAGAACACTGAAGCTTTCTTT. It specifies CASSPRTGGQNTEAFF.

The genes are TRBV6-2 or TRBV6-3 and TRBJ2-6; D not certain. In germline, CDR1 is MNHEY, CDR2 SVGEGT. Deletions cut 4 bases from V and 3 bases from J, with 7 bases between. The CDR3 is 14 amino acids. The DNA of the CDR3 is TGTGCCAGCAGTTTCCCAGGTGGGGCCAACGTCCTGACTTTC. This sequence encodes CASSFPGGANVLTF.

The chain couples TRBV29-1 to TRBJ2-7; 9 nucleotides line up with TRBD1. The CDR3 length is 13 residues. Germline CDR1 SQVTM, CDR2 ANQGSEA. With V trimmed by 7 bases and J by 6 bases, 10 bases remained unmatched. CDR3 loop: CSGLGQGSVEQYF. CDR3 nucleotide sequence: TGCAGCGGGCTAGGACAGGGGTCGGTCGAGCAGTACTTC.

This sequence joins TRBV7-2 and TRBJ2-7, with TRBD2 identical over 7 bases. The germline gives CDR1 SGHTA, CDR2 FQGNSA. J lost 3 bases, V lost 1 base, and 3 bases had no gene match. This CDR3 spans 14 amino acids. In nucleotides, the CDR3 is TGTGCCAGCAGCTTAGGCGGGAGCATCTACGAGCAGTACTTC. As protein: CASSLGGSIYEQYF. The full variable domain, in which reference TRBV7-2 and TRBJ2-7 provide the parts outside the CDR3, is GAGVSQSPSNKVTEKGKDVELRCDPISGHTALYWYRQSLGQGLEFLIYFQGNSAPDKSGLPSDRFSAERTGGSVSTLTIQRTQQEDSAVYLCASSLGGSIYEQYFGPGTRLTVT.

This chain links TRBV10-3 with TRBJ2-1; 7 bases match TRBD1. Per the germline V gene, CDR1 is ENHRY and CDR2 is SYGVKD. V trimming: 9 bases; J trimming: 5 bases; junction bases outside the gene matches: 10. There are 14 residues in the CDR3. CDR3 sequence (DNA): TGTGCCATAAGGGACAGTGGAAGCAACAATGAGCAGTTCTTC. Residues: CAIRDSGSNNEQFF.

The chain links TRBV11-1 to TRBJ2-5; D may be TRBD2 (6 bases). The CDR3 spans 14 residues. Germline CDR1 SGHAT, CDR2 FQDESV (reference sequence). The germline V and J ends were trimmed by 5 bases and 5 bases, with 15 bases remaining between them. The CDR3 DNA is TGTGCCAGCAGCCGTGGAGGGGCGGGGGAGACCCAGTACTTC. Protein sequence: CASSRGGAGETQYF.

The J gene is TRBJ2-6, the V gene TRBV14; possible D gene TRBD2, 6 bases. The CDR3 has 17 amino acids. Between the trimmed V and J ends, which lost 4 bases and 1 base, there was a span of 14 bases. Per the germline V gene, CDR1 is SGHDN and CDR2 is FVKESK. CDR3 DNA: TGTGCCAGCAGCCTCAACGGAGGGGTTTCTGGGGCCAACGTCCTGACTTTC. It codes for CASSLNGGVSGANVLTF.

The CDR3 DNA reads as TGTGCCAGCAGCTCCCGTATGCGGGCCTACGAGCAGTACTTC. Its translation: CASSSRMRAYEQYF. V usage is TRBV27 and J usage is TRBJ2-7; a possible D gene is TRBD2 (5 bases). Germline CDR1 MNHEY, CDR2 SMNVEV (reference sequence). V lost 6 bases and J lost 2, with 14 bases in between. The CDR3 sequence is 14 residues long.

The chain links TRBV11-2 to TRBJ2-6; 9 bases line up with TRBD1. The length of the CDR3 is 16 residues. The junction had 4 bases not matched to a gene; V was cut back by 5 bases and J by 2 bases. Germline V lookup: CDR1 SGHAT, CDR2 FQNNGV. The CDR3 DNA reads TGTGCCAGCAGCCTACGGGACAGGGCTGGGGCCAACGTCCTGACTTTC. Encoded protein: CASSLRDRAGANVLTF.

This clone occurred once. The chain links TRBV6-5 to TRBJ2-7; a possible D gene is TRBD1 (6 bases). Trimming removed 10 bases from V and 0 bases from J, with 16 bases in between. CDR1 MNHEY and CDR2 SVGAGI come from the germline V gene. The CDR3 sequence is 14 residues long. The CDR3 loop reads CATVLTGSSYEQYF. The DNA for the CDR3 is TGTGCCACCGTTCTGACAGGCAGCTCCTACGAGCAGTACTTC.

This clone was found a few times. The rearrangement uses TRBV2 and TRBJ1-2, with 7 positions matching TRBD1. The CDR3 has 14 residues. The trim removed 7 bases at V and 0 bases at J, leaving 5 bases unmatched. Per the germline V gene, CDR1 is SNHLY and CDR2 is FYNNEI. CDR3 DNA: TGTGCCAGCACGCAGGGGGTTTCTAACTATGGCTACACCTTC. Its translation is CASTQGVSNYGYTF. The full variable domain, rest sourced from reference TRBV2 and TRBJ1-2, is EPEVTQTPSHQVTQMGQEVILRCVPISNHLYFYWYRQILGQKVEFLVSFYNNEISEKSEIFDDQFSVERPDGSNFTLKIRSTKLEDSAMYFCASTQGVSNYGYTFGSGTRLTVV.

The chain links TRBV10-3 to TRBJ2-1, with 8 bases matching TRBD1. V gave up 3 bases and J gave up 4 bases; unmatched junction bases: 8. The length of the CDR3 is 16 residues. Germline V CDR1 and CDR2: ENHRY, SYGVKD. The CDR3 sequence is CAISESGTGGYNEQFF. The CDR3 DNA is TGTGCCATCAGTGAATCAGGGACAGGCGGTTACAATGAGCAGTTCTTC.

V is TRBV6-5 and J is TRBJ2-3; maybe TRBD2 (6 bases). The V gene's germline CDR1 is MNHEY and CDR2 SVGAGI. The V end lost 0 bases, the J end lost 3 bases, and 13 bases lay between the germline ends. The CDR3 is 16 residues long. The CDR3 here is CASSYSRDSLTDTQYF. CDR3 bases: TGTGCCAGCAGTTACTCCCGGGACTCTCTGACAGATACGCAGTATTTT.

This clone was counted a single time. This chain connects TRBV28 to TRBJ1-6; weak D call: TRBD1 (6 bases). V was trimmed by 5 bases and J by 8 bases, leaving 28 bases between them. This CDR3 contains 19 residues. From germline, CDR1 is MDHEN and CDR2 SYDVKM. For the CDR3, the DNA is TGTGCCAGCAGTCCTAAAGTCTACGGATGGGGGCATATAGATTCACCCCTCCACTTT. Amino acids: CASSPKVYGWGHIDSPLHF.

This rearrangement joins TRBV19 to TRBJ1-1; D might be TRBD1 (6 bases). CDR3 size: 14 residues. Between the trimmed V and J ends, which lost 9 bases and 1 base, there was a span of 15 bases. Germline loops: CDR1 LNHDA, CDR2 SQIVND (reference sequence). The CDR3 here is CASRWGGRNTEAFF. The DNA of the CDR3 is TGTGCCAGCCGCTGGGGGGGCCGGAACACTGAAGCTTTCTTT.

This clone appeared a single time. The chain uses TRBV7-9 and TRBJ2-3; 9 bases are a match to TRBD1. V gave up 5 bases and J gave up 5 bases; unmatched junction bases: 20. Germline loops: CDR1 SEHNR, CDR2 FQNEAQ (reference sequence). CDR3 length equals 19 residues. The CDR3 protein is CASSAERRDREFPGDTQYF. The CDR3 DNA reads TGTGCCAGCAGCGCCGAACGCCGGGACAGGGAATTCCCGGGAGATACGCAGTATTTT. The full variable domain, rest sourced from reference TRBV7-9 and TRBJ2-3, is DTGVSQNPRHKITKRGQNVTFRCDPISEHNRLYWYRQTLGQGPEFLTYFQNEAQLEKSRLLSDRFSAERPKGSFSTLEIQRTEQGDSAMYLCASSAERRDREFPGDTQYFGPGTRLTVL.

The rearrangement joins TRBV20-1 to TRBJ2-2; TRBD2 matches at 13 bases. There are 15 residues in the CDR3. After removal of 3 bases from V and 8 bases from J, the junction contained 6 bases not matched to a gene. CDR1 DFQATT and CDR2 SNEGSKA come from the germline V gene (reference sequence). The DNA of the CDR3 is TGCAGTGCTAGTGCCGGACTAGCGGGAGCTGGGGAGCTGTTTTTT. Translation: CSASAGLAGAGELFF.

This clone was picked up one time. V and J are TRBV5-1 and TRBJ2-5; D possibly corresponds to TRBD2 (6 bases). Germline CDR1 SGHRS, CDR2 YFSETQ. Between the trimmed V and J ends, which lost 3 bases and 2 bases, there was a span of 11 bases. The CDR3 spans 14 residues. The CDR3 sequence: CASSSPSEQETQYF. DNA of the CDR3: TGCGCCAGCAGCTCCCCTAGCGAACAAGAGACCCAGTACTTC.